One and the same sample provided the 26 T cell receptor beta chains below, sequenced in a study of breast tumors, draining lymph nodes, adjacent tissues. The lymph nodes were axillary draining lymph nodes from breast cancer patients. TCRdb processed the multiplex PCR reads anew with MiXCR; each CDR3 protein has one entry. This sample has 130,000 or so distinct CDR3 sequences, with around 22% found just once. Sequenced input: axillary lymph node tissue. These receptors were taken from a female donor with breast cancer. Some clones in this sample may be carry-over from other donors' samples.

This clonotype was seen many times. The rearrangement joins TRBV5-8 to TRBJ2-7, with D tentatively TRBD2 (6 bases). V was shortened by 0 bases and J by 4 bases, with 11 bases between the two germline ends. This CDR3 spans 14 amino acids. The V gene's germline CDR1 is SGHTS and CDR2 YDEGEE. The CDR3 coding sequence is TGTGCCAGCAGCTTGGGGGCGGGGCGATACGAGCAGTACTTC. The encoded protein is CASSLGAGRYEQYF.

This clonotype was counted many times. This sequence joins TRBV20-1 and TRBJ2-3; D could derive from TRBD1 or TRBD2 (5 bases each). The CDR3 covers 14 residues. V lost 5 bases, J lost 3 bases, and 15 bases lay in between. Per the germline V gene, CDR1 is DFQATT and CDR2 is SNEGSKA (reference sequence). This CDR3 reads CSASRGEETDTQYF. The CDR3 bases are TGCAGTGCTTCGAGGGGTGAGGAGACAGATACGCAGTATTTT.

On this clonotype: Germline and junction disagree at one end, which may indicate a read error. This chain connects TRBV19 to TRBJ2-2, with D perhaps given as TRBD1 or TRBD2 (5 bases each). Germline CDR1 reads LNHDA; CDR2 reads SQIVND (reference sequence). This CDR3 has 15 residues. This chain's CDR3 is CASNKGRANTGELSF. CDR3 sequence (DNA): TGTGCCAGTAATAAGGGACGGGCGAACACCGGGGAGCTGTCTTTT.

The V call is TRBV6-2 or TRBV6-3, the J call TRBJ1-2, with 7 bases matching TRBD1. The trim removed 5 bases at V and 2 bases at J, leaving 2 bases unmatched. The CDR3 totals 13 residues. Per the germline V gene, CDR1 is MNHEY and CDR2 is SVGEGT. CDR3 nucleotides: TGTGCCAGCAGTGAGACAGGGAACTATGGCTACACCTTC. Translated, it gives CASSETGNYGYTF.

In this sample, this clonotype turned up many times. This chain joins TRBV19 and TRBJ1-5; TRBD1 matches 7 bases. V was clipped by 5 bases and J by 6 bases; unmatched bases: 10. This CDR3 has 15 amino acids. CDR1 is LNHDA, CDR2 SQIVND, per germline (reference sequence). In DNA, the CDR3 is TGTGCCAGTAGTCCTCAATCAGGGGGTACTCAGCCCCAGCATTTT. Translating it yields CASSPQSGGTQPQHF.

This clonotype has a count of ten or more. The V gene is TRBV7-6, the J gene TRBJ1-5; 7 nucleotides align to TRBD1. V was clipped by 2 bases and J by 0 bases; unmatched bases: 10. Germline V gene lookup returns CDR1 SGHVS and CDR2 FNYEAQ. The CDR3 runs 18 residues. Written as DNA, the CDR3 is TGTGCCAGCAGCTTATTTGGGACAGAATCCTATAGCAATCAGCCCCAGCATTTT. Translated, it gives CASSLFGTESYSNQPQHF.

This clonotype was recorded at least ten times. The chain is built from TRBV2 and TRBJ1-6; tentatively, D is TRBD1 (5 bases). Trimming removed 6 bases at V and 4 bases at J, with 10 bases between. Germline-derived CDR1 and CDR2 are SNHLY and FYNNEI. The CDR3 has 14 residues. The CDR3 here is CASSSTEYNSPLHF. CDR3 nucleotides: TGTGCCAGCAGCTCGACAGAGTATAATTCACCCCTCCACTTT. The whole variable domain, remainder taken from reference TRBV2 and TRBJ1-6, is EPEVTQTPSHQVTQMGQEVILRCVPISNHLYFYWYRQILGQKVEFLVSFYNNEISEKSEIFDDQFSVERPDGSNFTLKIRSTKLEDSAMYFCASSSTEYNSPLHFGNGTRLTVT.

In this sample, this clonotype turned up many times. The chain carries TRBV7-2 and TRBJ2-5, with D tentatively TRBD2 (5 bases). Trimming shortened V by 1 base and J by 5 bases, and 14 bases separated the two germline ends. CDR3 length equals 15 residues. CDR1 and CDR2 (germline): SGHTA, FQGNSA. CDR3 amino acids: CASSLVGRVEETQYF. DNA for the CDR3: TGTGCCAGCAGCTTAGTAGGGCGGGTCGAGGAGACCCAGTACTTC.

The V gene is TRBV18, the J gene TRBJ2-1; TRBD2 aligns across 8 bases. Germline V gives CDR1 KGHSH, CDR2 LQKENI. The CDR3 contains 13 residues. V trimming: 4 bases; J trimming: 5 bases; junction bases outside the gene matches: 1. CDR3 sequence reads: CASSLSGNNEQFF. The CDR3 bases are TGTGCCAGCTCACTTAGCGGGAACAATGAGCAGTTCTTC.

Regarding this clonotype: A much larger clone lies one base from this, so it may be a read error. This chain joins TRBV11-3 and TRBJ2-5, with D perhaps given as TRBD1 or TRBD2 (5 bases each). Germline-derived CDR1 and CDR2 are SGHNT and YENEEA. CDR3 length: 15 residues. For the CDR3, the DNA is TGTGCCGGCAGCTTAGATGGGGTTCGGGGCGAGACCCAGTACTTC. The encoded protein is CAGSLDGVRGETQYF.

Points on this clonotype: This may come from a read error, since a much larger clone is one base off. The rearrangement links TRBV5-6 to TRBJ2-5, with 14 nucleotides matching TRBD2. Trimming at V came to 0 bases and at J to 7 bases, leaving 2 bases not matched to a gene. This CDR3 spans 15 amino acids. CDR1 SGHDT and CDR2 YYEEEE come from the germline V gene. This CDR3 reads CASSLGLAGGGTQYF. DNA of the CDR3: TGTGCCAGCAGCTTGGGACTAGCGGGAGGGGGGACCCAGTACTTC.

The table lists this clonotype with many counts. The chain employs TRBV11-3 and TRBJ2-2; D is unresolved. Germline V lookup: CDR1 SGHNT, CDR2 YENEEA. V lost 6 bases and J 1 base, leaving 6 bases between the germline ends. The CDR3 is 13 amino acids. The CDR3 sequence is CASSRQNTGELFF. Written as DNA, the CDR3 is TGTGCCAGCAGTCGACAGAACACCGGGGAGCTGTTTTTT. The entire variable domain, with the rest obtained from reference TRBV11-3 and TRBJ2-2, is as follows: EAGVVQSPRYKIIEKKQPVAFWCNPISGHNTLYWYLQNLGQGPELLIRYENEEAVDDSQLPKDRFSAERLKGVDSTLKIQPAELGDSAVYLCASSRQNTGELFFGEGSRLTVL.

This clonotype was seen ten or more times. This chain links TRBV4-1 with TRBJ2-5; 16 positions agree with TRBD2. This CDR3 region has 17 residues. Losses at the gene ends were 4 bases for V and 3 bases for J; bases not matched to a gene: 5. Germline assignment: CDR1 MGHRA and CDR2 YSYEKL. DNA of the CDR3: TGCGCCAGCAGCCTGGGGACTAGCGGGAGGGCCGAAGAGACCCAGTACTTC. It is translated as CASSLGTSGRAEETQYF.

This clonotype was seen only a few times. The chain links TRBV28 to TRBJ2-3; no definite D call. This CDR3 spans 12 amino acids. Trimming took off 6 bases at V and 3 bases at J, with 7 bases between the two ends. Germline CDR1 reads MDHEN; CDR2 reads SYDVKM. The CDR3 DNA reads TGTGCCAGCAGGACCCCGACAGATACGCAGTATTTT. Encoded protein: CASRTPTDTQYF. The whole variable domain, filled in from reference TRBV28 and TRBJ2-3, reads DVKVTQSSRYLVKRTGEKVFLECVQDMDHENMFWYRQDPGLGLRLIYFSYDVKMKEKGDIPEGYSVSREKKERFSLILESASTNQTSMYLCASRTPTDTQYFGPGTRLTVL.

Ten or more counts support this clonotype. In DNA form, the CDR3 reads TGTGCCAGCAGCCGACCGCGGGATACGCAGTATTTT. Translating it yields CASSRPRDTQYF. The genes are TRBV7-9 and TRBJ2-3; no reliable D call. Germline loops: CDR1 SEHNR, CDR2 FQNEAQ (reference sequence). Trimming removed 5 bases at V and 6 bases at J, with 9 bases between. This CDR3 spans 12 amino acids.

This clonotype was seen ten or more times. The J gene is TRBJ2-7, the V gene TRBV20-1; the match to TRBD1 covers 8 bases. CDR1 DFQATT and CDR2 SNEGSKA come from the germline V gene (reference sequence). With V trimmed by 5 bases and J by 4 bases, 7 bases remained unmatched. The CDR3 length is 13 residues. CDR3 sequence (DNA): TGCAGTGCTGCGTTACAGGGGGGTTACGAGCAGTACTTC. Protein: CSAALQGGYEQYF.

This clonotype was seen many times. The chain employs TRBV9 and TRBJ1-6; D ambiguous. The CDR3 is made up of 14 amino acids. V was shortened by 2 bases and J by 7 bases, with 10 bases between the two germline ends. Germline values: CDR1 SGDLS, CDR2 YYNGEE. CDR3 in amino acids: CASSVLDTNSPLHF. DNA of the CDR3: TGTGCCAGCAGCGTTTTGGATACCAATTCACCCCTCCACTTT. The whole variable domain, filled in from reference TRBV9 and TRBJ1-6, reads DSGVTQTPKHLITATGQRVTLRCSPRSGDLSVYWYQQSLDQGLQFLIQYYNGEERAKGNILERFSAQQFPDLHSELNLSSLELGDSALYFCASSVLDTNSPLHFGNGTRLTVT.

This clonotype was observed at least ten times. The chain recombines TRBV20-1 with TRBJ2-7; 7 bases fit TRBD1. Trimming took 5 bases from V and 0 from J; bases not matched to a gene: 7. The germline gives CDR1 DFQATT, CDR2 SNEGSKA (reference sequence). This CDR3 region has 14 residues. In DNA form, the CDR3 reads TGCAGTGCTGAAGTAGACAGGGCCTCCTACGAGCAGTACTTC. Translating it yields CSAEVDRASYEQYF.

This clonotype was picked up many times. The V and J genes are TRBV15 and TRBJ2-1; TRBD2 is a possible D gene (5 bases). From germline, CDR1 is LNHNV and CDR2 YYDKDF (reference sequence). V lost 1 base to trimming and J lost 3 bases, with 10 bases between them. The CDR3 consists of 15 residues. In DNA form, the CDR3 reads TGTGCCACCAGCAGAGGGGGAGACTACTACAATGAGCAGTTCTTC. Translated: CATSRGGDYYNEQFF.

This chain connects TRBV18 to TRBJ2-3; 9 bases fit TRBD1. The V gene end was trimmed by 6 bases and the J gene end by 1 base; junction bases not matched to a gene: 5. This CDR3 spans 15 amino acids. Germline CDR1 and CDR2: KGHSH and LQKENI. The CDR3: CASSRRTGGTDTQYF. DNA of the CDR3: TGTGCCAGCTCCCGAAGGACAGGGGGCACAGATACGCAGTATTTT.

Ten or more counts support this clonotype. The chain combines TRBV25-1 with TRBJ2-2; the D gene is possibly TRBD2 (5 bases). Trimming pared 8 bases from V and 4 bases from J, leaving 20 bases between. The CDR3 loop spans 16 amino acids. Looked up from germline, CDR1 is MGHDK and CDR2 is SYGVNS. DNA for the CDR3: TGTGCCAGCGTGTCCCCTGACAAGGGAGTCACCGGGGAGCTGTTTTTT. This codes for CASVSPDKGVTGELFF.

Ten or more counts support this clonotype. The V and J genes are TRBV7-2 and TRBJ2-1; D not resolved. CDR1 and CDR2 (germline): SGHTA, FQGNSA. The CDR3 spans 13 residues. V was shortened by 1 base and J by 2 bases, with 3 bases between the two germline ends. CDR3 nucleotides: TGTGCCAGCAGCTTAGAGGCCTACAATGAGCAGTTCTTC. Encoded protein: CASSLEAYNEQFF. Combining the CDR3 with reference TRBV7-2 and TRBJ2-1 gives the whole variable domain GAGVSQSPSNKVTEKGKDVELRCDPISGHTALYWYRQSLGQGLEFLIYFQGNSAPDKSGLPSDRFSAERTGGSVSTLTIQRTQQEDSAVYLCASSLEAYNEQFFGPGTRLTVL.

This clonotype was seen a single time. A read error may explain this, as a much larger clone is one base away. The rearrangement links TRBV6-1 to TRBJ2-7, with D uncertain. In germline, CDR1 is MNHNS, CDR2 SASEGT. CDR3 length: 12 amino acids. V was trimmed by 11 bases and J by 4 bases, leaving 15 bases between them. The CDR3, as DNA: TGTGCCGGCCGATTATCCTCATACGAGCAGTACTTC. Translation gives CAGRLSSYEQYF.

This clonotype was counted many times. Here the CDR3 DNA reads TGTGCCACCTCACGGGAGGCGGGAGTCGGATACGAGCAGTACTTC. Amino acid sequence: CATSREAGVGYEQYF. The chain employs TRBV19 and TRBJ2-7, with 7 bases lining up with TRBD2. The CDR3 contains 15 residues. Trimming at V came to 10 bases and at J to 4 bases, leaving 16 bases not matched to a gene. Germline V CDR1 and CDR2: LNHDA, SQIVND (reference sequence).

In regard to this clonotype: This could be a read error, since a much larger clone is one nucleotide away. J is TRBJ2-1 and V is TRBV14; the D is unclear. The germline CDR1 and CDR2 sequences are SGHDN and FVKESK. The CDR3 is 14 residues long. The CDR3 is CASSPNSNYDEQFF. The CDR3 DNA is TGTGCCAGCAGCCCCAACAGTAACTACGATGAGCAGTTCTTC.

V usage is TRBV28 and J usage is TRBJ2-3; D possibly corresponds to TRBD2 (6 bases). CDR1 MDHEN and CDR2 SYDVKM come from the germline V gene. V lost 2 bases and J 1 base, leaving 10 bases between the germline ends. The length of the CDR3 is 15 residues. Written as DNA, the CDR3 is TGTGCCAGCAGTTTACGGGGAGGTGGCACAGATACGCAGTATTTT. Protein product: CASSLRGGGTDTQYF. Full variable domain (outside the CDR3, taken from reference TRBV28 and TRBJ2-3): DVKVTQSSRYLVKRTGEKVFLECVQDMDHENMFWYRQDPGLGLRLIYFSYDVKMKEKGDIPEGYSVSREKKERFSLILESASTNQTSMYLCASSLRGGGTDTQYFGPGTRLTVL.